This paragraph reports one TCR beta chain. Its cognate antigen is unknown. These data belong to a study of OX40 agonist ivuxolimab in advanced cancers. Across the study: Recorded diagnoses for dose-escalation patients were hepatocellular carcinoma, melanoma, renal cell or head and neck cancer.

Study-level points and caveats: There were, on average, more expanded clones in CD8+ T cells than in CD4+. Circulating CD4+ and CD8+ T cells showed clonal expansion by week 6 at 0.1 to 3.0 mg/kg.

Using immunoSEQ multiplex PCR, the repertoire was profiled, and TCRdb retains in-frame clones only, with some absent. The data hold roughly 80,000 clones, with roughly 87% observed a single time. This receptor was taken from an adult with an advanced solid tumor such as melanoma, head and neck, liver or kidney cancer. Specimen: CD4+ or CD8+ T cells sorted from blood, collected in a trial of the OX40 agonist ivuxolimab.

CDR3 residues: CASSRPTGGAYEQYF. The CDR3, as DNA: TGTGCCAGCAGCCGACCGACCGGGGGCGCCTACGAGCAGTACTTC. The genes are TRBV28 and TRBJ2-7; either TRBD1 or TRBD2 may fit D (6 bases each). V was cut by 6 bases and J by 2 bases, with 17 bases left in between. The germline V gene has CDR1 MDHEN and CDR2 SYDVKM. There are 15 residues in the CDR3.